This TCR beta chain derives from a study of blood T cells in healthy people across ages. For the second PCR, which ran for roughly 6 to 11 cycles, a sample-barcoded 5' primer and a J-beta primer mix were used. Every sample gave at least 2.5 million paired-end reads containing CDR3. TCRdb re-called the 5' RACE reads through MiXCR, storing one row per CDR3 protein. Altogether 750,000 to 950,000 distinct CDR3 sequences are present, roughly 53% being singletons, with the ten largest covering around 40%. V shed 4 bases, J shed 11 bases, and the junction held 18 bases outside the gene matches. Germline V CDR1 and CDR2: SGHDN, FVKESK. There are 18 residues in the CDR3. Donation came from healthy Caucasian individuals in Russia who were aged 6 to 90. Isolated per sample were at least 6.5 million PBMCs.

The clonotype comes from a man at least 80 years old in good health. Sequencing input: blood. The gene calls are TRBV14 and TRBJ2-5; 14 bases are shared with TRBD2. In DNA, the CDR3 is TGTGCCAGCAGCCCGGGACTAGCGGGAGTAGCAAAGACGTATGAGCAGTACTTC. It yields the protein CASSPGLAGVAKTYEQYF. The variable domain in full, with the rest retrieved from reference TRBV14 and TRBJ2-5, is EAGVTQFPSHSVIEKGQTVTLRCDPISGHDNLYWYRRVMGKEIKFLLHFVKESKQDESGMPNNRFLAERTGGTYSTLKVQPAELEDSGVYFCASSPGLAGVAKTYEQYFGPGTRLLVL.